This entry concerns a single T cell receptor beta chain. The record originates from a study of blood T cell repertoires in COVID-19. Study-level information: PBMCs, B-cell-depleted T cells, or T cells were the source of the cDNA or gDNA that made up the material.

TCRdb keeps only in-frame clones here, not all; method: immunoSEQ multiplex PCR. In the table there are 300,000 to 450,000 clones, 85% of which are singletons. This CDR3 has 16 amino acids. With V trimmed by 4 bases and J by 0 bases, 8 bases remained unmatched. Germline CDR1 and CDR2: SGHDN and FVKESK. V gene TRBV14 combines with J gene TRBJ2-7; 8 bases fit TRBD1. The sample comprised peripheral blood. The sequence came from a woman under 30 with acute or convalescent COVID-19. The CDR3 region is CASSPPTGANSYEQYF. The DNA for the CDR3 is TGTGCCAGCAGCCCTCCGACAGGGGCCAACTCCTACGAGCAGTACTTC.